This entry lists 17 T cell receptor beta chains sequenced from one sample in a study of spatial heterogeneity in lung cancer (dated by TCRdb to between 2019 and 2020). Per the publication, the time point label means: sample taken at primary tumor resection. TCR sequencing used whole RNA extracted from tumor and nontumor lung tissue, or from cryopreserved PBMC samples, without cell sorting. Libraries were prepared through 5' RACE. TCRdb records NextSeq 500 as the sequencer. Through fastp at Q25 and MiXCR, TCRdb rebuilt clones from the public reads, retaining in-frame beta chains. CDR3 protein sequences are deduplicated, and each keeps its most common genes and DNA. This sample is represented by approximately 82,000 distinct CDR3 sequences; around 12% of them were singletons. The top ten clonotypes cover about 4.5% of the sample. Sequences were derived from PBMCs, sampled at surgery. The origin of the receptors is a male donor with early-stage non-small cell lung cancer.

The V and J genes are TRBV2 and TRBJ1-1; perhaps TRBD1 as D (6 bases). This CDR3 has 12 residues. Trimming removed 2 bases from V and 6 bases from J, with 7 bases in between. Germline CDR1 SNHLY, CDR2 FYNNEI. The CDR3 region has the DNA TGTGCCAGCAGTGAACACAGGGCTGAAGCTTTCTTT. Translation: CASSEHRAEAFF.

This clonotype was picked up many times. V usage is TRBV9 and J usage is TRBJ2-2; 8 nucleotides match TRBD1. The length of the CDR3 is 16 residues. V gave up 3 bases and J gave up 1 base; unmatched junction bases: 5. In germline, CDR1 is SGDLS, CDR2 YYNGEE. The CDR3: CASSAGGAGNTGELFF. Here the CDR3 DNA reads TGTGCCAGCAGCGCAGGGGGCGCTGGGAACACCGGGGAGCTGTTTTTT.

This clonotype was seen a handful of times. V is TRBV6-1 and J is TRBJ1-5, with TRBD1 as a possible D gene (6 bases). This CDR3 comprises 17 residues. Germline values: CDR1 MNHNS, CDR2 SASEGT. Deletions cut 2 bases from V and 0 bases from J, with 14 bases between. The chain's CDR3 is CASSEIRRGYSNQPQHF. CDR3 DNA: TGTGCCAGCAGTGAAATCCGCAGGGGCTATAGCAATCAGCCCCAGCATTTT.

The chain carries TRBV6-5 and TRBJ2-1; 9 nucleotides match TRBD1. The CDR3 covers 14 residues. V lost 3 bases and J lost 4; bases outside the gene matches: 1. Germline CDR1 and CDR2: MNHEY and SVGAGI. CDR3: CASSYGQGYNEQFF. The CDR3 DNA reads TGTGCCAGCAGTTATGGACAGGGGTACAATGAGCAGTTCTTC.

This clonotype was counted between two and nine times. The rearrangement joins TRBV12-3 or TRBV12-4 to TRBJ2-4; 9 nucleotides agree with TRBD1. With 7 bases clipped from V and 4 bases from J, the junction kept 5 bases outside the gene matches. CDR3 length equals 14 residues. CDR3 region: CASTGGTGKNIQYF. DNA for the CDR3: TGTGCCAGCACCGGGGGGACAGGGAAAAACATTCAGTACTTC.

This clonotype was recorded a few times. This chain links TRBV24-1 with TRBJ2-5, with D perhaps given as TRBD1 or TRBD2 (5 bases each). Germline V lookup: CDR1 KGHDR, CDR2 SFDVKD. Trimming removed 3 bases from V and 4 bases from J, with 11 bases in between. The CDR3 is 14 residues long. For the CDR3, the DNA is TGTGCCACCAGTGATCCGGGAAGGGGAGAGACCCAGTACTTC. This gives the protein CATSDPGRGETQYF.

This clonotype was seen ten or more times. The chain combines TRBV25-1 with TRBJ2-1, with 14 nucleotides matching TRBD2. The length of the CDR3 is 16 residues. V was pared by 4 bases and J by 3 bases, with 2 bases of the junction left unmatched. Germline loops: CDR1 MGHDK, CDR2 SYGVNS. CDR3 sequence: CASSGGLAGVYNEQFF. CDR3 DNA sequence: TGTGCCAGCAGTGGGGGACTAGCGGGAGTCTACAATGAGCAGTTCTTC.

V gene TRBV3-1 combines with J gene TRBJ1-3; D unresolved. The V end was cut by 0 bases, the J end by 0 bases, with 9 bases between. There are 16 residues in the CDR3. Per the germline V gene, CDR1 is LGHDT and CDR2 is YNNKEL (reference sequence). CDR3 nucleotides: TGTGCCAGCAGCCAAGACGGGAGGATCTCTGGAAACACCATATATTTT. Protein product: CASSQDGRISGNTIYF.

This chain joins TRBV19 and TRBJ2-5; D not resolved. The ends were cut back, 5 bases at V and 4 bases at J, with 8 bases in the middle. Germline V CDR1 and CDR2: LNHDA, SQIVND (reference sequence). The CDR3 covers 12 residues. This CDR3 reads CASSPSRETQYF. The CDR3 DNA is TGTGCCAGTAGTCCATCAAGAGAGACCCAGTACTTC.

This clonotype was observed a handful of times. V gene TRBV24-1 combines with J gene TRBJ2-3; 8 bases align to TRBD1. Germline CDR1 KGHDR, CDR2 SFDVKD. The V and J ends lost 4 bases and 2 bases, in that order; junction bases with no gene match: 10. CDR3 length: 17 residues. In nucleotides, the CDR3 is TGTGCCACCAGTGACCCCCAGGACAGGGCCCTCACAGATACGCAGTATTTT. Its translation: CATSDPQDRALTDTQYF.

This clonotype was counted a few times. J is TRBJ2-2 and V is TRBV7-9; a weak D match, TRBD2 (6 bases). In germline, CDR1 is SEHNR, CDR2 FQNEAQ (reference sequence). The V and J ends lost 4 bases and 7 bases respectively, with 7 bases between them. The CDR3 sequence is 12 residues long. The CDR3 DNA follows: TGTGCCAGCAGCTGGGACTTCGGGGAGCTGTTTTTT. Translation: CASSWDFGELFF.

The V and J genes are TRBV11-3 and TRBJ2-5, with no clear D. V was trimmed by 1 base and J by 7 bases, leaving 13 bases between them. The germline V gene encodes CDR1 SGHNT and CDR2 YENEEA. The CDR3 sequence is 14 residues long. In DNA, the CDR3 is TGTGCCAGCAGCTTAGCGGGTCAGCCTGGGACCCAGTACTTC. Protein sequence: CASSLAGQPGTQYF.

The rearrangement uses TRBV24-1 and TRBJ2-3; TRBD2 is a possible D gene (5 bases). This CDR3 region has 17 residues. Germline V lookup: CDR1 KGHDR, CDR2 SFDVKD. V was trimmed by 1 base and J by 0 bases, leaving 13 bases between them. The CDR3 DNA follows: TGTGCCACCAGTGATTTAAAGGAGGCCAGCAGCACAGATACGCAGTATTTT. Its translation: CATSDLKEASSTDTQYF.

This clonotype was counted ten times or more. The chain is built from TRBV28 and TRBJ1-2; 10 positions match TRBD1. V shed 8 bases and J 8 bases; nucleotides not matched to a gene: 17. CDR1 MDHEN and CDR2 SYDVKM come from the germline V gene. The CDR3 length is 16 residues. The CDR3 here is CASFPRPGTGESGYTF. The CDR3 region has the DNA TGTGCCAGCTTCCCTCGACCCGGGACAGGGGAGAGCGGCTACACCTTC.

The V call is TRBV28, the J call TRBJ1-1; D gene unclear. The CDR3 has 14 amino acids. V lost 2 bases, J lost 1 base, and 8 bases lay in between. Germline CDR1 is MDHEN and CDR2 is SYDVKM. CDR3 sequence reads: CASSLPRQNTEAFF. CDR3 in DNA: TGTGCCAGCAGTTTACCTAGACAGAACACTGAAGCTTTCTTT.

This rearrangement joins TRBV6-1 to TRBJ2-2; D unclear. Germline CDR1 reads MNHNS; CDR2 reads SASEGT. The CDR3 length is 12 residues. V was cut by 1 base and J by 7 bases, with 4 bases left in between. For the CDR3, the DNA is TGTGCCAGCAGTGAAGTTATCGGGGAGCTGTTTTTT. Protein: CASSEVIGELFF.

This clonotype was seen only a few times. In DNA, the CDR3 is TGTGCCAGCAGCGTAGAGAGCGGGAGTAGGGGTGAGCAGTTCTTC. Amino acids: CASSVESGSRGEQFF. This chain connects TRBV9 to TRBJ2-1; 8 positions agree with TRBD2. V lost 0 bases, J lost 9 bases, and 8 bases stayed unmatched. This CDR3 comprises 15 residues. CDR1 and CDR2 from the germline V gene are SGDLS and YYNGEE.